This entry features one T cell receptor beta chain sequence. Measured with immunoSEQ multiplex PCR; TCRdb has only the in-frame clones, and not every one. The sample records about 150,000 clones, over 90% being singletons. These data are taken from a study of blood T cell repertoires in COVID-19. Across the study: Donors in the United States, Italy and Spain gave samples during acute or convalescent COVID-19.

The source is a man aged 50-60 years with acute or convalescent COVID-19. The sequenced sample consisted of peripheral blood.

The CDR3 sequence: CASSLERTRVPLYGYTF. The CDR3 nucleotides are TGTGCCAGCAGCTTGGAAAGGACCAGGGTTCCTCTCTATGGCTACACCTTC. The genes are TRBV7-8 and TRBJ1-2, with a possible D match to TRBD1 (5 bases). Germline CDR1 is SGHVS and CDR2 is FQNEAQ. This CDR3 spans 17 amino acids. V was clipped by 3 bases and J by 4 bases, with 21 bases between them.